This T cell receptor (beta chain) came from a study of CD4 T cells in relation to SARS-CoV-2 and coronaviruses. Before the COVID-19 pandemic, during about 2011-2019, CD4+ T cells were taken from unexposed donors. Isolation of CD4+ T cells took place after approximately eleven days in culture. Produced via immunoSEQ multiplex PCR; TCRdb's table is partial and in-frame only. The sample records around 15,000 clones, 70% to 80% being singletons. A remark on this clone: Its antigen is not known.

There are 12 residues in the CDR3. V dropped 5 bases and J dropped 1 base, with 5 bases sitting between them. The germline CDR1 and CDR2 sequences are KGHSH and LQKENI. Material for sequencing was CD4+ T cells from PBMCs, cultured in vitro. The receptor comes from a human donor in good health. J is TRBJ1-1 and V is TRBV18; D unclear. DNA of the CDR3: TGTGCCAGCTCAACGGGGAACACTGAAGCTTTCTTT. Protein product: CASSTGNTEAFF.